This T cell receptor (beta chain) was sequenced for a study of PD-1 blockade in classical Hodgkin lymphoma. Whole-study context: Patients had nivolumab dosed at 3 mg/kg, delivered intravenously every 2 weeks.

Regarding the study as a whole: Newly diagnosed patients had baseline TCR diversity that was reportedly lower than that of healthy donors. Patients excluded were those beginning nivolumab under 1 year after ASCT.

TCRdb's copy holds only in-frame clones and misses some; the assay was immunoSEQ multiplex PCR. The sample carries about 86,000 clones, under 90% recorded once. Turning to this clone: Its antigen remains unidentified.

The patients all showed relapse after autologous stem cell transplantation, while their brentuximab vedotin exposure varied. Relapsed/refractory classical Hodgkin lymphoma patients had complete, partial or progressive responses. This sample comprised peripheral blood mononuclear cells (PBMCs), obtained at baseline. The origin of this receptor is a human donor with classical Hodgkin lymphoma.

CDR3 DNA: TGTGCCAGTAGGAGCCTAGCAGATTACGAGCAGTACTTC. Its translation: CASRSLADYEQYF. The chain has TRBV19 and TRBJ2-7, with a possible D match to TRBD2 (5 bases). Germline V CDR1 and CDR2: LNHDA, SQIVND (reference sequence). Trimming shortened V by 6 bases and J by 4 bases, and 13 bases separated the two germline ends. This CDR3 comprises 13 residues.